This is a list of T cell receptor beta chains from one sample in a study of monozygotic twins with inflammatory bowel disease. Reanalyzing the 5' RACE reads, TCRdb keeps one entry per CDR3 protein, without DNA. The table lists 93,000 or so distinct CDR3 sequences. The sequenced sample consisted of blood. The source of these receptors is a human donor with ulcerative colitis or Crohn's disease, or a healthy co-twin of an affected twin (not recorded which). Each CDR3 is given with its conserved first and last residue. Each record gives: J gene, V gene, clone size, CDR3 protein. Clone size, where shown, is once, few, many, or a class for clones that have expanded.

j_call: TRBJ2-4; v_call: TRBV10-3; clone_size: NA; cdr3_aa: CAIASGSFLAKNIQYF
j_call: TRBJ2-1; v_call: TRBV12-3/TRBV12-4; clone_size: NA; cdr3_aa: CASRSTSGAYNEQFF
j_call: TRBJ2-1; v_call: TRBV11-2; clone_size: NA; cdr3_aa: CASSLPRLAGGNEQFF
j_call: TRBJ2-7; v_call: TRBV18; clone_size: NA; cdr3_aa: CASSPQGAYEQYF
j_call: TRBJ2-1; v_call: TRBV12-3/TRBV12-4; clone_size: NA; cdr3_aa: CASSSSDSYYNEQFF
j_call: TRBJ2-3; v_call: TRBV6-2/TRBV6-3; clone_size: NA; cdr3_aa: CASRSGTGGYSTDTQYF
j_call: TRBJ2-3; v_call: TRBV15; clone_size: NA; cdr3_aa: CATSRDLGTDTQYF
j_call: TRBJ1-6; v_call: TRBV7-2; clone_size: NA; cdr3_aa: CASSRIGTKDSPLHF
j_call: TRBJ2-1; v_call: TRBV7-9; clone_size: NA; cdr3_aa: CASSLVQRGYNEQFF
j_call: TRBJ1-1; v_call: TRBV27; clone_size: NA; cdr3_aa: CASSLEGWTEAFF
j_call: TRBJ2-7; v_call: TRBV7-2; clone_size: NA; cdr3_aa: CASSTYGDRDYEQYF
j_call: TRBJ2-4; v_call: TRBV12-3/TRBV12-4; clone_size: NA; cdr3_aa: CASSLGQEAKNIQYF
j_call: TRBJ2-1; v_call: TRBV30; clone_size: NA; cdr3_aa: CAWVQGESYNEQFF
j_call: TRBJ2-7; v_call: TRBV7-2; clone_size: NA; cdr3_aa: CASSLDFTRIPYEQYF
j_call: TRBJ2-1; v_call: TRBV6-2/TRBV6-3; clone_size: NA; cdr3_aa: CASSFPSDSYNEQFF
j_call: TRBJ2-4; v_call: TRBV28; clone_size: NA; cdr3_aa: CASSLIDFPRVKNIQYF
j_call: TRBJ2-3; v_call: TRBV6-5; clone_size: NA; cdr3_aa: CASSYSFTSPGDYGDTQYF
j_call: TRBJ1-1; v_call: TRBV20-1; clone_size: NA; cdr3_aa: CSASGGSRRTEAFF
j_call: TRBJ2-5; v_call: TRBV29-1; clone_size: NA; cdr3_aa: CSALERQETQYF
j_call: TRBJ2-3; v_call: TRBV18; clone_size: NA; cdr3_aa: CASFTSGSTDTQYF
j_call: TRBJ2-1; v_call: TRBV4-3; clone_size: NA; cdr3_aa: CASSLSGRGPEASYNEQFF
j_call: TRBJ1-1; v_call: TRBV9; clone_size: NA; cdr3_aa: CASSEGQRNTEAFF
j_call: TRBJ1-5; v_call: TRBV6-6; clone_size: NA; cdr3_aa: CASSYGANQPQHF
j_call: TRBJ1-5; v_call: TRBV7-2; clone_size: medium-sized; cdr3_aa: CASSLAREQPQHF
j_call: TRBJ2-4; v_call: TRBV7-2; clone_size: NA; cdr3_aa: CASSFRSNSLAKNIQYF
j_call: TRBJ2-5; v_call: TRBV30; clone_size: NA; cdr3_aa: CAWSGPTGMGETQYF
j_call: TRBJ2-7; v_call: TRBV7-8; clone_size: NA; cdr3_aa: CASSTTRQGPEQYF
j_call: TRBJ2-1; v_call: TRBV20-1; clone_size: NA; cdr3_aa: CSASGRVNEQFF
j_call: TRBJ1-2; v_call: TRBV20-1; clone_size: NA; cdr3_aa: CSATKTDSYGYTF
j_call: TRBJ2-7; v_call: TRBV6-1; clone_size: NA; cdr3_aa: CASSEVRFSYEQYF
j_call: TRBJ2-5; v_call: TRBV5-1; clone_size: NA; cdr3_aa: CASSHAGGRKTQYF
j_call: TRBJ2-1; v_call: TRBV15; clone_size: NA; cdr3_aa: CATGRQGNYNEQFF
j_call: TRBJ2-7; v_call: TRBV3-1; clone_size: NA; cdr3_aa: CASSEGEVFYEQYF
j_call: TRBJ1-5; v_call: TRBV28; clone_size: NA; cdr3_aa: CASRLGGQSHQPQHF
j_call: TRBJ2-7; v_call: TRBV27; clone_size: NA; cdr3_aa: CASSPPGVVAGEQYF
j_call: TRBJ1-2; v_call: TRBV9; clone_size: NA; cdr3_aa: CASSIHRTGPSYGYTF
j_call: TRBJ2-3; v_call: TRBV10-3; clone_size: NA; cdr3_aa: CAISDSGARQYF
j_call: TRBJ2-7; v_call: TRBV18; clone_size: NA; cdr3_aa: CASRQPGQYYEQYF
j_call: TRBJ1-2; v_call: TRBV20-1; clone_size: NA; cdr3_aa: CSARNPLMGYGYTF
j_call: TRBJ2-1; v_call: TRBV7-2; clone_size: NA; cdr3_aa: CASSLDGAYNEQFF
j_call: TRBJ1-5; v_call: TRBV12-3/TRBV12-4; clone_size: NA; cdr3_aa: CASSLGEDQPQHF
j_call: TRBJ1-4; v_call: TRBV7-2; clone_size: NA; cdr3_aa: CASSLGGTDNEKLFF
j_call: TRBJ1-1; v_call: TRBV9; clone_size: NA; cdr3_aa: CASSKRPERGGGNTEAFF
j_call: TRBJ2-1; v_call: TRBV11-2; clone_size: NA; cdr3_aa: CASRSWERTDNEQFF
j_call: TRBJ2-3; v_call: TRBV5-1; clone_size: NA; cdr3_aa: CASSPHRGTYLTDTQYF
j_call: TRBJ2-2; v_call: TRBV29-1; clone_size: NA; cdr3_aa: CSVTGASNTGELFF
j_call: TRBJ2-2; v_call: TRBV19; clone_size: NA; cdr3_aa: CATSTRQVAGELFF
j_call: TRBJ2-7; v_call: TRBV7-8; clone_size: NA; cdr3_aa: CASSSEPGTVEQYF
j_call: TRBJ1-2; v_call: TRBV19; clone_size: NA; cdr3_aa: CAPSGRANLYGYTF
j_call: TRBJ1-2; v_call: TRBV7-2; clone_size: NA; cdr3_aa: CASSFEGGGRGYGYTF
j_call: TRBJ1-2; v_call: TRBV20-1; clone_size: NA; cdr3_aa: CSAKARLYGYTF
j_call: TRBJ1-1; v_call: TRBV28; clone_size: NA; cdr3_aa: CASSLMRGQAAFF
j_call: TRBJ2-7; v_call: TRBV20-1; clone_size: NA; cdr3_aa: CSASRPPDLTGDPYEQYF
j_call: TRBJ2-3; v_call: TRBV10-3; clone_size: NA; cdr3_aa: CAISGQGTSGGASDTQYF
j_call: TRBJ2-1; v_call: TRBV5-1; clone_size: NA; cdr3_aa: CASSRLSGRAHEQFF
j_call: TRBJ2-7; v_call: TRBV5-5; clone_size: NA; cdr3_aa: CASSLEATETYEQYF
j_call: TRBJ2-1; v_call: TRBV24-1; clone_size: NA; cdr3_aa: CATSAGYNEQFF